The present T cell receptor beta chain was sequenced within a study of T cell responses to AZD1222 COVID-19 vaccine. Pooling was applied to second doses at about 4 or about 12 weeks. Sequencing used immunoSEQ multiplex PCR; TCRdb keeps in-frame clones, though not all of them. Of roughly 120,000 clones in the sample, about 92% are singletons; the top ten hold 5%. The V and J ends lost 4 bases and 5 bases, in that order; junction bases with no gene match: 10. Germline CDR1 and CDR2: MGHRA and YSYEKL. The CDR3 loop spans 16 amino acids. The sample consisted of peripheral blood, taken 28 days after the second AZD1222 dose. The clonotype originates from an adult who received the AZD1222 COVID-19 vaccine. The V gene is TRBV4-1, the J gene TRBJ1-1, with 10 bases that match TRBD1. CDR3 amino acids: CASSPHLDRGGTEAFF. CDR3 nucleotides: TGCGCCAGCAGCCCTCATCTGGACAGGGGGGGAACTGAAGCTTTCTTT.